This passage covers 29 T cell receptor beta chains from one sample sequenced in a study of blood T cell repertoires in COVID-19 (dated by TCRdb to 2020 to 2022). Libraries were prepared through the immunoSEQ multiplex PCR assay. Held by TCRdb, this immuneACCESS table contains in-frame sequences only and omits some clones. Under half of the omission traces to an unresolved V gene where checked; the cause of the rest is unknown. The sample table contains 35,000 to 50,000 clones; only one count was recorded for roughly 90% of them. Roughly 2.8% of the sample is held by the ten biggest clonotypes. The sample consisted of peripheral blood. The receptors derive from a man aged 45 to 65 with active COVID-19.

The chain couples TRBV7-9 to TRBJ2-5, with a tentative D call TRBD1 (6 bases). Germline V CDR1 and CDR2: SEHNR, FQNEAQ (reference sequence). This CDR3 has 13 amino acids. V was trimmed by 2 bases and J by 5 bases, leaving 9 bases between them. The CDR3: CASSLNREETQYF. DNA for the CDR3: TGTGCCAGCAGCTTAAACAGGGAGGAGACCCAGTACTTC.

This chain joins TRBV2 and TRBJ2-2; a possible D gene is TRBD2 (6 bases). The CDR3 is 13 residues long. Germline loops: CDR1 SNHLY, CDR2 FYNNEI. V lost 4 bases, J lost 6 bases, and 9 bases lay in between. CDR3 region: CASSGGGPGELFF. DNA of the CDR3: TGTGCCAGCAGTGGCGGAGGGCCCGGGGAGCTGTTTTTT.

The rearrangement links TRBV6-5 to TRBJ2-7; 9 bases are shared with TRBD2. Germline values: CDR1 MNHEY, CDR2 SVGAGI. V was pared by 6 bases and J by 3 bases, with 3 bases of the junction left unmatched. The CDR3 length is 13 residues. The CDR3 sequence: CASRRGGVYEQYF. The CDR3 DNA reads TGTGCCAGCAGGCGGGGGGGGGTCTACGAGCAGTACTTC.

The J gene is TRBJ1-5, the V gene TRBV19, with TRBD1 matching over 7 bases. CDR1 and CDR2 (germline): LNHDA, SQIVND (reference sequence). V gave up 7 bases and J gave up 5 bases; unmatched junction bases: 8. This CDR3 contains 14 residues. CDR3 sequence: CASTSDRAYQPQHF. The CDR3 DNA reads as TGTGCCAGTACCAGTGACAGGGCGTATCAGCCCCAGCATTTT.

The CDR3 sequence: CASSFDRGRGYTF. CDR3 sequence (DNA): TGTGCCAGCAGCTTTGACAGGGGTAGGGGCTACACCTTC. The chain joins TRBV7-2 to TRBJ1-2, with 8 nucleotides matching TRBD1. Germline CDR1 SGHTA, CDR2 FQGNSA. The CDR3 covers 13 residues. V was pared by 3 bases and J by 8 bases, with 5 bases of the junction left unmatched.

This clone was counted a single time. CDR3: CSASAGIERRWETQYF. The CDR3 bases are TGCAGTGCTAGTGCCGGGATTGAACGGAGATGGGAGACCCAGTACTTC. The chain employs TRBV20-1 and TRBJ2-5; possible D gene TRBD2, 5 bases. Germline CDR1 DFQATT, CDR2 SNEGSKA (reference sequence). This CDR3 contains 16 residues. The V end was cut by 3 bases, the J end by 5 bases, with 22 bases between.

V is TRBV7-3 and J is TRBJ2-2; TRBD1 is a possible D gene (5 bases). The germline CDR1 and CDR2 sequences are SGHTA and FQGTGA. V dropped 5 bases and J dropped 6 bases, with 10 bases sitting between them. The CDR3 is 13 residues long. The CDR3 sequence: CASSTRQSGELFF. The CDR3 region has the DNA TGTGCCAGCAGCACCCGACAGTCCGGGGAGCTGTTTTTT.

This clone was recorded once. This chain connects TRBV7-8 to TRBJ2-2; a weak D match, TRBD1 (5 bases). Germline CDR1 is SGHVS and CDR2 is FQNEAQ. This CDR3 spans 18 amino acids. The V end lost 5 bases, the J end lost 1 base, and 20 bases lay between the germline ends. The CDR3 sequence: CASSKRPSTDLNTGELFF. As DNA, the CDR3 is TGTGCCAGCAGCAAGAGACCCTCGACAGACCTGAACACCGGGGAGCTGTTTTTT. Using reference TRBV7-8 and TRBJ2-2 for the parts outside the CDR3, the full variable domain is GAGVSQSPRYKVAKRGQDVALRCDPISGHVSLFWYQQALGQGPEFLTYFQNEAQLDKSGLPSDRFFAERPEGSVSTLKIQRTQQEDSAVYLCASSKRPSTDLNTGELFFGEGSRLTVL.

J is TRBJ1-3 and V is TRBV6-6, with 7 positions matching TRBD1. V lost 5 bases and J lost 4; bases outside the gene matches: 2. The CDR3 has 13 residues. Germline V gene sequence: CDR1 MNHNY, CDR2 SVGAGI (reference sequence). The chain's CDR3 is CASSTGDGNTIYF. CDR3 bases: TGTGCCAGCAGTACAGGGGACGGAAACACCATATATTTT.

The chain employs TRBV28 and TRBJ2-7; D remains ambiguous. CDR1 is MDHEN and CDR2 is SYDVKM in the germline V gene. The CDR3 is 12 amino acids. V lost 3 bases, J lost 12 bases, and 15 bases lay in between. The CDR3 sequence: CASSLSPAGAYF. The CDR3 nucleotides are TGTGCCAGCAGTTTGAGTCCCGCCGGTGCGTACTTC.

The rearrangement joins TRBV11-1 to TRBJ1-5; D remains unclear. CDR1 is SGHAT, CDR2 FQDESV, per germline (reference sequence). Trimming pared 4 bases from V and 5 bases from J, leaving 9 bases between. The CDR3 is made up of 13 amino acids. CDR3 sequence reads: CASSSARDQPQHF. In nucleotides, the CDR3 is TGTGCCAGCAGCTCAGCCCGAGATCAGCCCCAGCATTTT.

The rearrangement uses TRBV6-5 and TRBJ1-2; D is possibly TRBD1 (5 bases). The CDR3 spans 14 residues. Trimming removed 5 bases from V and 1 base from J, with 11 bases in between. CDR1 MNHEY and CDR2 SVGAGI come from the germline V gene. The CDR3 spells CASSRLGRNYGYTF. CDR3 DNA sequence: TGTGCCAGCAGTCGCCTGGGGCGTAACTATGGCTACACCTTC.

This clone was picked up one time. J is TRBJ2-2 and V is TRBV7-3; a weak D match, TRBD2 (7 bases). V was cut by 5 bases and J by 5 bases, with 24 bases left in between. Germline loops: CDR1 SGHTA, CDR2 FQGTGA. The CDR3 spans 18 residues. The CDR3 spells CASSRNSRDYRGTGELFF. The CDR3 DNA follows: TGTGCCAGCAGCCGGAATTCCCGGGACTATAGGGGGACCGGGGAGCTGTTTTTT.

The V gene is TRBV15, the J gene TRBJ2-3, with a tentative D call TRBD2 (6 bases). CDR3 size: 16 residues. CDR1 and CDR2 from the germline V gene are LNHNV and YYDKDF (reference sequence). Trimming took off 0 bases at V and 4 bases at J, with 14 bases between the two ends. This CDR3 reads CATSRDPRGRPDTQYF. In DNA, the CDR3 is TGTGCCACCAGCAGAGACCCGCGGGGCCGCCCAGATACGCAGTATTTT.

The chain employs TRBV18 and TRBJ1-1; maybe TRBD1 (5 bases). From germline, CDR1 is KGHSH and CDR2 LQKENI. The length of the CDR3 is 15 residues. The V gene lost 0 bases and the J gene lost 4 bases, with 12 bases spanning the gap. This chain's CDR3 is CASSPPASGATEAFF. The DNA of the CDR3 is TGTGCCAGCTCACCACCGGCAAGCGGGGCCACTGAAGCTTTCTTT.

The chain has TRBV6-5 and TRBJ2-1; 8 nucleotides line up with TRBD1. The junction had 4 bases not matched to a gene; V was cut back by 4 bases and J by 11 bases. Germline V gives CDR1 MNHEY, CDR2 SVGAGI. The CDR3 sequence is 12 residues long. The CDR3 loop is CASSSDRGKQFF. For the CDR3, the DNA is TGTGCCAGCAGTTCCGACAGGGGCAAGCAGTTCTTC.

The chain employs TRBV5-5 and TRBJ2-3; maybe TRBD1 (5 bases). The V gene lost 0 bases and the J gene lost 2 bases, with 10 bases spanning the gap. The CDR3 extends over 15 amino acids. The germline V gene encodes CDR1 SGHKS and CDR2 YYEKEE (reference sequence). The CDR3 loop is CASSLGGATTDTQYF. The CDR3 nucleotides read TGTGCCAGCAGCTTGGGTGGGGCGACCACAGATACGCAGTATTTT.

The chain carries TRBV5-1 and TRBJ1-6; TRBD1 might be the D (5 bases). Germline V gene sequence: CDR1 SGHRS, CDR2 YFSETQ. This CDR3 contains 15 residues. V lost 4 bases, J lost 6 bases, and 14 bases lay in between. CDR3 residues: CASSPDPTVNSPLHF. CDR3 nucleotide sequence: TGCGCCAGCAGCCCGGATCCGACAGTTAATTCACCCCTCCACTTT.

This CDR3 is CASSEGRGGGANTQYF. The CDR3 bases are TGTGCCAGCAGTGAAGGTCGTGGCGGGGGGGCTAATACGCAGTATTTT. The chain has TRBV2 and TRBJ2-3, with 9 bases lining up with TRBD2. This CDR3 region has 16 residues. The V gene end was trimmed by 1 base and the J gene end by 7 bases; junction bases not matched to a gene: 9. Germline CDR1 and CDR2: SNHLY and FYNNEI. Full variable domain (rest looked up from reference TRBV2 and TRBJ2-3): EPEVTQTPSHQVTQMGQEVILRCVPISNHLYFYWYRQILGQKVEFLVSFYNNEISEKSEIFDDQFSVERPDGSNFTLKIRSTKLEDSAMYFCASSEGRGGGANTQYFGPGTRLTVL.

The J gene is TRBJ1-2, the V gene TRBV18; the match to TRBD1 covers 11 bases. Germline loops: CDR1 KGHSH, CDR2 LQKENI. With V trimmed by 3 bases and J by 8 bases, 8 bases remained unmatched. There are 15 residues in the CDR3. The CDR3: CASSPPGQGELGYTF. The DNA for the CDR3 is TGTGCCAGCTCACCTCCGGGACAGGGGGAATTGGGCTACACCTTC. Combining the CDR3 with reference TRBV18 and TRBJ1-2 gives the whole variable domain NAGVMQNPRHLVRRRGQEARLRCSPMKGHSHVYWYRQLPEEGLKFMVYLQKENIIDESGMPKERFSAEFPKEGPSILRIQQVVRGDSAAYFCASSPPGQGELGYTFGSGTRLTVV.

The chain joins TRBV2 to TRBJ2-2; no clear D gene. CDR3 size: 13 residues. With 6 bases removed from V and 1 base from J, the gap between germline ends came to 6 bases. In germline, CDR1 is SNHLY, CDR2 FYNNEI. The CDR3 bases are TGTGCCAGCAGCCGACAGAACACCGGGGAGCTGTTTTTT. Amino acid sequence: CASSRQNTGELFF. The variable domain in full, with the rest retrieved from reference TRBV2 and TRBJ2-2, is EPEVTQTPSHQVTQMGQEVILRCVPISNHLYFYWYRQILGQKVEFLVSFYNNEISEKSEIFDDQFSVERPDGSNFTLKIRSTKLEDSAMYFCASSRQNTGELFFGEGSRLTVL.

This clone was counted a single time. The chain couples TRBV19 to TRBJ1-5; TRBD1 might be the D (6 bases). V gave up 8 bases and J gave up 4 bases, with 21 bases separating them. CDR3 length equals 16 residues. Germline lookup yields CDR1 LNHDA and CDR2 SQIVND (reference sequence). The chain's CDR3 is CASGPGQGRVNQPQHF. CDR3 coding DNA: TGTGCCAGTGGCCCTGGGCAGGGGAGAGTAAATCAGCCCCAGCATTTT.

The chain joins TRBV7-9 to TRBJ2-5; 8 bases are shared with TRBD1. Trimming took 4 bases from V and 5 from J; bases not matched to a gene: 3. Germline V gene data show CDR1 as SEHNR and CDR2 as FQNEAQ (reference sequence). The CDR3 is 13 residues long. CDR3 in DNA: TGTGCCAGCAGCTCACGGACAGGGGAGACCCAGTACTTC. This encodes CASSSRTGETQYF.

This clone was counted once. The V call is TRBV7-9, the J call TRBJ1-4; no definite D call. This CDR3 spans 14 amino acids. The V end lost 3 bases, the J end lost 0 bases, and 5 bases lay between the germline ends. Looked up from germline, CDR1 is SEHNR and CDR2 is FQNEAQ (reference sequence). The CDR3 reads CASSLTSTNEKLFF. DNA for the CDR3: TGTGCCAGCAGCTTGACATCAACTAATGAAAAACTGTTTTTT.

This chain links TRBV10-3 with TRBJ2-5, with a weak D call TRBD2 (6 bases). Germline V gene sequence: CDR1 ENHRY, CDR2 SYGVKD. V gave up 6 bases and J gave up 2 bases, with 10 bases separating them. The CDR3 totals 13 residues. In DNA form, the CDR3 reads TGTGCCATCAGACCTGCGGGGCAAGAGACCCAGTACTTC. Encoded protein: CAIRPAGQETQYF.

The V call is TRBV5-1, the J call TRBJ1-1; 8 bases are shared with TRBD1. CDR1 is SGHRS, CDR2 YFSETQ, per germline. V dropped 5 bases and J dropped 2; count of bases not matched to a gene: 5. The CDR3 extends over 14 amino acids. CDR3 residues: CASRSTGENTEAFF. CDR3 nucleotide sequence: TGCGCCAGCAGATCGACAGGGGAAAACACTGAAGCTTTCTTT. The full variable domain, rest sourced from reference TRBV5-1 and TRBJ1-1, is KAGVTQTPRYLIKTRGQQVTLSCSPISGHRSVSWYQQTPGQGLQFLFEYFSETQRNKGNFPGRFSGRQFSNSRSEMNVSTLELGDSALYLCASRSTGENTEAFFGQGTRLTVV.

The rearrangement joins TRBV6-5 to TRBJ2-3; a weak D match, TRBD1 (5 bases). V was pared by 0 bases and J by 0 bases, with 7 bases between. Germline lookup yields CDR1 MNHEY and CDR2 SVGAGI. The length of the CDR3 is 15 residues. The CDR3 spells CASSYSGASTDTQYF. The CDR3 DNA is TGTGCCAGCAGTTACTCAGGGGCCAGCACAGATACGCAGTATTTT.

As regards this clone: The same CDR3 also results from other DNA sequences found in this sample. This rearrangement joins TRBV18 to TRBJ1-1; D is undetermined. Trimming cost V 3 bases and J 1 base, with 6 bases left between them. CDR3 size: 13 residues. Germline V gives CDR1 KGHSH, CDR2 LQKENI. The CDR3 region is CASSPGENTEAFF. CDR3 DNA sequence: TGTGCCAGCTCACCGGGAGAGAACACTGAAGCTTTCTTT.

The V call is TRBV7-2, the J call TRBJ2-5, with a tentative D call TRBD2 (6 bases). The CDR3 extends over 13 amino acids. The V gene's germline CDR1 is SGHTA and CDR2 FQGNSA. V was cut by 3 bases and J by 2 bases, with 7 bases left in between. CDR3 DNA: TGTGCCAGCAGCTTTAGCGGTCAAGAGACCCAGTACTTC. Encoded protein: CASSFSGQETQYF.